Below, 23 T cell receptor beta chains from the same sample are listed, as sequenced in a study of CD8+ T cells in alopecia areata. Sequencing relied on a cDNA template that was reverse transcribed from extracted RNA. TCRdb's table, derived via immunoSEQ multiplex PCR, lists solely in-frame clones and lacks some. The data show 140,000 to 150,000 clones, 40% to 50% seen once. Input material: CD4+ T cells sorted from blood. These receptors were collected from a human donor with alopecia areata.

The rearrangement joins TRBV4-1 to TRBJ2-5; TRBD2 is a possible D gene (6 bases). V shed 2 bases and J shed 7 bases, with 29 bases lying between them. The CDR3 spans 19 residues. Looked up from germline, CDR1 is MGHRA and CDR2 is YSYEKL. In DNA form, the CDR3 reads TGCGCCAGCAGCCAACCATCTGGGGAGACTAGGTTCGGGATCGGGACCCAGTACTTC. The encoded protein is CASSQPSGETRFGIGTQYF.

The rearrangement uses TRBV28 and TRBJ1-2, with 8 positions matching TRBD1. The ends lost 10 bases at V and 0 bases at J; junction bases unmatched: 4. The CDR3 totals 13 residues. Per the germline V gene, CDR1 is MDHEN and CDR2 is SYDVKM. The CDR3 loop reads CAISTGANYGYTF. CDR3 DNA: TGTGCCATCTCGACAGGGGCTAACTATGGCTACACCTTC.

This sequence joins TRBV7-6 and TRBJ2-3; 7 bases fit TRBD2. CDR1 and CDR2 from the germline V gene are SGHVS and FNYEAQ. The CDR3 runs to 16 residues. Losses at the gene ends were 1 base for V and 0 bases for J; bases not matched to a gene: 4. CDR3 nucleotide sequence: TGTGCCAGCAGCTTAGGAGCGGGACCTAGCACAGATACGCAGTATTTT. Its protein is CASSLGAGPSTDTQYF.

The V and J genes are TRBV19 and TRBJ1-1; unclear D gene. V was shortened by 6 bases and J by 0 bases, with 17 bases between the two germline ends. The germline gives CDR1 LNHDA, CDR2 SQIVND (reference sequence). CDR3 length: 16 residues. The CDR3 nucleotides are TGTGCCAGTAGACGGGCAGCGATGCCCATGAACACTGAAGCTTTCTTT. This codes for CASRRAAMPMNTEAFF. The variable domain in full, completed from reference TRBV19 and TRBJ1-1, reads DGGITQSPKYLFRKEGQNVTLSCEQNLNHDAMYWYRQDPGQGLRLIYYSQIVNDFQKGDIAEGYSVSREKKESFPLTVTSAQKNPTAFYLCASRRAAMPMNTEAFFGQGTRLTVV.

DNA of the CDR3: TGCAGCGCTCTAGCGCTCTCCTACGAGCAGTACTTC. It encodes CSALALSYEQYF. This chain links TRBV29-1 with TRBJ2-7; a weak D match, TRBD2 (6 bases). The V end was cut by 7 bases, the J end by 0 bases, with 10 bases between. Germline V CDR1 and CDR2: SQVTM, ANQGSEA. There are 12 residues in the CDR3.

This chain uses TRBV5-1 with TRBJ2-1; no clear D gene. Per the germline V gene, CDR1 is SGHRS and CDR2 is YFSETQ. This CDR3 spans 13 amino acids. Between the trimmed V and J ends, which lost 7 bases and 4 bases, there was a span of 12 bases. CDR3 nucleotides: TGCGCCAGCGGAGATGGGGTATACAATGAGCAGTTCTTC. As protein: CASGDGVYNEQFF. The complete variable domain, with remaining parts taken from reference TRBV5-1 and TRBJ2-1, reads KAGVTQTPRYLIKTRGQQVTLSCSPISGHRSVSWYQQTPGQGLQFLFEYFSETQRNKGNFPGRFSGRQFSNSRSEMNVSTLELGDSALYLCASGDGVYNEQFFGPGTRLTVL.

V gene TRBV27 combines with J gene TRBJ2-1, with a tentative D call TRBD2 (5 bases). CDR1 and CDR2 from the germline V gene are MNHEY and SMNVEV (reference sequence). CDR3 length equals 17 residues. V was trimmed by 3 bases and J by 3 bases, leaving 18 bases between them. In DNA, the CDR3 is TGTGCCAGCAGTTTCGCGAGGGTGTCGAGGAGCTACAATGAGCAGTTCTTC. It encodes CASSFARVSRSYNEQFF.

The J gene is TRBJ1-1, the V gene TRBV6-6; no clear D gene. The germline V gene has CDR1 MNHNY and CDR2 SVGAGI (reference sequence). The V and J ends lost 0 bases and 2 bases respectively, with 13 bases between them. The CDR3 runs 16 residues. In nucleotides, the CDR3 is TGTGCCAGCAGTTACTCGACGGAAAGAGCAAACACTGAAGCTTTCTTT. The encoded protein is CASSYSTERANTEAFF.

This chain connects TRBV29-1 to TRBJ1-2; D is unclear. The CDR3 length is 13 residues. The germline V gene encodes CDR1 SQVTM and CDR2 ANQGSEA. Trimming cost V 5 bases and J 4 bases, with 14 bases left between them. DNA of the CDR3: TGCAGCGTTCCCGAAGTATTCGGCTATGGCTACACCTTC. It specifies CSVPEVFGYGYTF.

In this sample, this clone turned up a few times. V gene TRBV29-1 combines with J gene TRBJ2-7; the D gene is possibly TRBD1 (6 bases). CDR1 SQVTM and CDR2 ANQGSEA come from the germline V gene. V lost 3 bases and J 0 bases, leaving 15 bases between the germline ends. The CDR3 is 15 residues long. The CDR3 sequence: CSVEGTGSSSYEQYF. The CDR3 DNA is TGCAGCGTTGAGGGAACAGGGAGTAGCTCCTACGAGCAGTACTTC.

The rearrangement uses TRBV29-1 and TRBJ2-7; 9 bases match TRBD2. Germline V gene sequence: CDR1 SQVTM, CDR2 ANQGSEA. V trimming: 4 bases; J trimming: 2 bases; junction bases outside the gene matches: 3. There are 13 residues in the CDR3. The CDR3 nucleotides are TGCAGCGTTGCTAGCGGGACGACCTACGAGCAGTACTTC. This gives the protein CSVASGTTYEQYF.

This rearrangement joins TRBV2 to TRBJ2-5; D gene unclear. From germline, CDR1 is SNHLY and CDR2 FYNNEI. The V and J ends lost 4 bases and 1 base respectively, with 7 bases between them. The CDR3 has 13 amino acids. CDR3: CASSVQVQETQYF. The DNA of the CDR3 is TGTGCCAGCAGTGTTCAGGTCCAAGAGACCCAGTACTTC.

The genes are TRBV7-8 and TRBJ2-5; the match to TRBD1 covers 9 bases. Germline loops: CDR1 SGHVS, CDR2 FQNEAQ. The CDR3 length is 16 residues. Losses at the gene ends were 5 bases for V and 2 bases for J; bases not matched to a gene: 9. CDR3 sequence reads: CASSLKTGTGQETQYF. In DNA, the CDR3 is TGTGCCAGCAGCCTTAAAACCGGGACAGGGCAAGAGACCCAGTACTTC. The full variable domain, its missing parts supplied by reference TRBV7-8 and TRBJ2-5, is GAGVSQSPRYKVAKRGQDVALRCDPISGHVSLFWYQQALGQGPEFLTYFQNEAQLDKSGLPSDRFFAERPEGSVSTLKIQRTQQEDSAVYLCASSLKTGTGQETQYFGPGTRLLVL.

The chain carries TRBV9 and TRBJ2-7; D is ambiguous. Trimming shortened V by 0 bases and J by 3 bases, and 10 bases separated the two germline ends. The CDR3 is 14 amino acids. Germline V CDR1 and CDR2: SGDLS, YYNGEE. In DNA form, the CDR3 reads TGTGCCAGCAGCGTAGCTGAGTTAGGCTACGAGCAGTACTTC. Protein: CASSVAELGYEQYF.

This rearrangement joins TRBV19 to TRBJ2-1, with D perhaps assigned TRBD1 or TRBD2 (5 bases each). The CDR3 spans 16 residues. V was trimmed by 6 bases and J by 6 bases, leaving 21 bases between them. CDR1 and CDR2 (germline): LNHDA, SQIVND (reference sequence). The CDR3: CASRRKWDGLTNEQFF. In DNA, the CDR3 is TGTGCCAGTAGGCGGAAATGGGACGGTCTTACCAATGAGCAGTTCTTC.

This sequence joins TRBV28 and TRBJ2-4; no clear D gene. The CDR3 has 16 amino acids. The germline CDR1 and CDR2 sequences are MDHEN and SYDVKM. The V end lost 5 bases, the J end lost 7 bases, and 21 bases lay between the germline ends. CDR3 sequence: CASSPPLSTLGNIQYF. The CDR3 coding sequence is TGTGCCAGCAGTCCCCCTCTTAGTACTCTGGGGAACATTCAGTACTTC.

V usage is TRBV5-1 and J usage is TRBJ2-1; TRBD2 agrees at 7 bases. The length of the CDR3 is 14 residues. CDR1 and CDR2 from the germline V gene are SGHRS and YFSETQ. The ends lost 0 bases at V and 8 bases at J; junction bases unmatched: 5. CDR3 DNA sequence: TGCGCCAGCAGCTTGGTTCTAGCGGCATATGAGCAGTTCTTC. It codes for CASSLVLAAYEQFF.

The genes are TRBV29-1 and TRBJ2-2; either TRBD1 or TRBD2 may fit D (5 bases each). With 2 bases removed from V and 5 bases from J, the gap between germline ends came to 15 bases. This CDR3 has 15 residues. Germline V gene sequence: CDR1 SQVTM, CDR2 ANQGSEA. The CDR3 DNA reads TGCAGCGTTGAAAGGGACGACCGAAGTACCGGGGAGCTGTTTTTT. Translation gives CSVERDDRSTGELFF.

The sample holds a few counts of this clone. J is TRBJ2-3 and V is TRBV29-1; D is unresolved. The CDR3 sequence is 14 residues long. V was cut by 4 bases and J by 8 bases, with 19 bases left in between. Germline V gene lookup returns CDR1 SQVTM and CDR2 ANQGSEA. The CDR3 here is CSVARTNNAATQYF. In DNA form, the CDR3 reads TGCAGCGTTGCGAGGACCAATAATGCGGCTACGCAGTATTTT.

The chain has TRBV30 and TRBJ1-5; TRBD1 might be the D (5 bases). Germline V lookup: CDR1 GTSNPN, CDR2 SVGIG (reference sequence). This CDR3 spans 13 amino acids. V was shortened by 2 bases and J by 7 bases, with 12 bases between the two germline ends. The CDR3 coding sequence is TGTGCCTGGAGTCTGACGGGGACGCAGCCCCAGCATTTT. It is translated as CAWSLTGTQPQHF.

This sequence joins TRBV30 and TRBJ1-1, with 7 nucleotides matching TRBD1. The V gene's germline CDR1 is GTSNPN and CDR2 SVGIG (reference sequence). The CDR3 spans 14 residues. V dropped 0 bases and J dropped 6; count of bases not matched to a gene: 7. The CDR3 DNA reads TGTGCCTGGAGTGTACTAGGGGGCTCAGCTGAAGCTTTCTTT. Protein product: CAWSVLGGSAEAFF.

This clone was picked up one time. The rearrangement links TRBV20-1 to TRBJ1-2, with a tentative D call TRBD1 (5 bases). V was clipped by 4 bases and J by 6 bases, with 9 bases between them. There are 11 residues in the CDR3. Germline CDR1 is DFQATT and CDR2 is SNEGSKA (reference sequence). CDR3 protein: CSATEGNGYTF. The CDR3 DNA is TGCAGTGCTACCGAGGGGAATGGCTACACCTTC.

This clone came up a few times. V and J are TRBV29-1 and TRBJ2-7, with a possible D match to TRBD1 (5 bases). CDR3 length equals 13 residues. Trimming took 6 bases from V and 0 from J, leaving 12 bases between them. Germline CDR1 is SQVTM and CDR2 is ANQGSEA. CDR3 DNA sequence: TGCAGCGTCATTCCGGACAACTCCTACGAGCAGTACTTC. It specifies CSVIPDNSYEQYF.